This T cell receptor (beta chain) was sequenced for a study of tumor and adjacent non-tumor tissue in lung cancer. Findings of the study overall: In normal lung, the top 100 clones were significantly more dominant than in tumor.

The template was RNA from unsorted bulk tissue. As for this clonotype: Its antigen is unknown.

A modified ARM-PCR protocol with three rounds of nested PCR amplified TCRbeta. TCRdb itself ran the multiplex PCR reads through MiXCR, one entry per CDR3 protein. The table has about 140,000 distinct CDR3 sequences, approximately 66% seen once. This clonotype originated in a man in his 60s with small cell lung cancer. Sequences were obtained from lung tumor tissue.

The CDR3 DNA follows: TGCGCCAGCAGCGCACAGGGGGGGAGTGAGCAGTTCTTC. Protein product: CASSAQGGSEQFF. V usage is TRBV5-1 and J usage is TRBJ2-1; D is perhaps TRBD1 (8 bases). Germline assignment: CDR1 SGHRS and CDR2 YFSETQ. The germline V and J ends were trimmed by 4 bases and 9 bases, with 14 bases remaining between them. The CDR3 spans 13 residues.